These T cell receptor beta chains were read from a single sample in a study of T cells in localized non-small cell lung cancer. Libraries were prepared by immunoSEQ multiplex PCR; TCRdb keeps only in-frame clonotypes and omits some of them. The sample consists of about 15,000 clones, about 85% of them appearing once. The source was peripheral blood, collected before any cancer treatment. The source is a female donor of 60 years or more with stage I squamous cell lung carcinoma. Both conserved end residues are part of each CDR3. Fields, in order: D gene, V gene, clone size, CDR3 protein. A D gene is named only where the DNA matches it firmly. A clone size is listed for some rows: how often the clone was seen (once, few, many), or a class if it is expanded.

D gene: TRBD1
V gene: TRBV18
clone size: NA
CDR3 protein: CASSPQGADTGELFF

D gene: TRBD2
V gene: TRBV18
clone size: NA
CDR3 protein: CASSPGTSGIQETQYF

D gene: NA
V gene: TRBV10-2
clone size: NA
CDR3 protein: CASRRGKDQPQHF

D gene: TRBD1
V gene: TRBV27
clone size: once
CDR3 protein: CASSFVGQGALTGELFF

D gene: NA
V gene: TRBV6-5
clone size: NA
CDR3 protein: CASSYSTFTGYEQYF

D gene: TRBD2
V gene: TRBV28
clone size: NA
CDR3 protein: CASSFGGRSYEQYF

D gene: NA
V gene: TRBV29-1
clone size: NA
CDR3 protein: CSVVVQEDGYTF

D gene: NA
V gene: TRBV10-3
clone size: NA
CDR3 protein: CAISDRWDNEQFF

D gene: TRBD2
V gene: TRBV29-1
clone size: NA
CDR3 protein: CSVEEVGMEGGYDTQYF

D gene: NA
V gene: TRBV10-1
clone size: NA
CDR3 protein: CASSESVGGGQETQYF

D gene: TRBD2
V gene: TRBV7-9
clone size: NA
CDR3 protein: CASSSLGLAVSSTDTQYF

D gene: TRBD1
V gene: TRBV7-9
clone size: NA
CDR3 protein: CASSSTDRESEAFF

D gene: TRBD1
V gene: TRBV6-5
clone size: NA
CDR3 protein: CASSGRTGGTGELFF

D gene: TRBD1
V gene: TRBV7-2
clone size: NA
CDR3 protein: CASSDRGGAFF

D gene: TRBD1
V gene: TRBV28
clone size: NA
CDR3 protein: CASSLLGTGQETQYF

D gene: TRBD1
V gene: TRBV5-1
clone size: NA
CDR3 protein: CASSFRPQGDTGELFF

D gene: TRBD1
V gene: TRBV7-9
clone size: NA
CDR3 protein: CASSGTGVTYEQYF

D gene: NA
V gene: TRBV5-6
clone size: NA
CDR3 protein: CASSLTGTYSYEQYF

D gene: NA
V gene: TRBV6-5
clone size: NA
CDR3 protein: CASSTRVGNTEAFF

D gene: NA
V gene: TRBV5-6
clone size: NA
CDR3 protein: CASSFGDVTGELFF

D gene: NA
V gene: TRBV30
clone size: NA
CDR3 protein: CAWSIGPGVEQYF

D gene: NA
V gene: TRBV5-4
clone size: NA
CDR3 protein: CASPQLLNTEAFF

D gene: NA
V gene: TRBV29-1
clone size: NA
CDR3 protein: CSVAFTLGAGLYEQYF

D gene: NA
V gene: TRBV7-2
clone size: NA
CDR3 protein: CASSFGGAGANVLTF

D gene: NA
V gene: TRBV27
clone size: NA
CDR3 protein: CASSLSGPGSRSDTQYF

D gene: NA
V gene: TRBV10-2
clone size: NA
CDR3 protein: CASAGGYSYEQYF

D gene: NA
V gene: TRBV30
clone size: NA
CDR3 protein: CASEANYGYTF

D gene: NA
V gene: TRBV6-1
clone size: NA
CDR3 protein: CASSAEAGLDQPQHF

D gene: NA
V gene: TRBV7-9
clone size: NA
CDR3 protein: CASSPGGARSTEAFF

D gene: NA
V gene: TRBV27
clone size: NA
CDR3 protein: CASSWFSGANVLTF

D gene: TRBD1
V gene: TRBV5-5
clone size: NA
CDR3 protein: CASSHQGEETQYF

D gene: TRBD2
V gene: TRBV2
clone size: NA
CDR3 protein: CASSEGGGSSYEQYF

D gene: NA
V gene: TRBV6-5
clone size: NA
CDR3 protein: CASSYGGKETQYF

D gene: NA
V gene: TRBV9
clone size: NA
CDR3 protein: CASSSDSLNNEQFF

D gene: TRBD2
V gene: TRBV18
clone size: NA
CDR3 protein: CASSPGGGQEETQYF

D gene: NA
V gene: TRBV5-4
clone size: NA
CDR3 protein: CASSFFRDTAFF

D gene: TRBD1
V gene: TRBV6-1
clone size: few
CDR3 protein: CASSAGTGNHRQGYTF

D gene: TRBD1
V gene: TRBV6-5
clone size: NA
CDR3 protein: CASSSSGQGGYGYTF

D gene: NA
V gene: TRBV7-2
clone size: NA
CDR3 protein: CASSFSPTYEQYF

D gene: NA
V gene: TRBV5-3
clone size: NA
CDR3 protein: CASSLDSATGNEQFF

D gene: NA
V gene: TRBV2
clone size: NA
CDR3 protein: CVSSGALLGGREPQHF

D gene: NA
V gene: TRBV4-2
clone size: NA
CDR3 protein: CASSRSGTAQYEQYF

D gene: NA
V gene: TRBV6-5
clone size: NA
CDR3 protein: CASSYRRNEPEQYF

D gene: NA
V gene: TRBV29-1
clone size: NA
CDR3 protein: CSGREDTEAFF

D gene: NA
V gene: TRBV18
clone size: NA
CDR3 protein: CASSPRRDYSNQPQHF

D gene: NA
V gene: TRBV5-5
clone size: NA
CDR3 protein: CASDVTWEPYSNQPQHF

D gene: NA
V gene: TRBV15
clone size: NA
CDR3 protein: CATSRDPDNEQFF

D gene: TRBD1
V gene: TRBV28
clone size: NA
CDR3 protein: CASSSTGAMNTEAFF

D gene: NA
V gene: TRBV5-8
clone size: NA
CDR3 protein: CATHAGETEAFF